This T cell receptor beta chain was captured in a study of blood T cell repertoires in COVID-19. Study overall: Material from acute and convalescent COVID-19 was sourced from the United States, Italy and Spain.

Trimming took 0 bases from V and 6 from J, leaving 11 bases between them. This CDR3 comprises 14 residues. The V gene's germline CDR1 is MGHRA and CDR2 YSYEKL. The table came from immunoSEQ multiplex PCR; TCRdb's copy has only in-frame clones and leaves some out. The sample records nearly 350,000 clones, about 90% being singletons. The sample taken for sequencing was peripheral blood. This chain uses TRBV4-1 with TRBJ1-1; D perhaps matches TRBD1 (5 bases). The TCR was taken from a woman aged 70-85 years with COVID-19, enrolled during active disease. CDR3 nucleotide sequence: TGCGCCAGCAGCCAAGATAGGGCCAGGGCTGAAGCTTTCTTT. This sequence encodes CASSQDRARAEAFF.